These 26 T cell receptor beta chains came from one sample sequenced in a study of OX40 agonist ivuxolimab in advanced cancers. Sequencing was performed with immunoSEQ multiplex PCR; in TCRdb, only in-frame clones are kept and a portion is missing. Among tens of thousands of clones listed, approximately 92% were seen once. This specimen consisted of CD4+ or CD8+ T cells sorted from blood, obtained in a trial of the OX40 agonist ivuxolimab. Source of these receptors: an adult with an advanced solid tumor such as melanoma, head and neck, liver or kidney cancer.

The chain is built from TRBV28 and TRBJ1-2; the match to TRBD1 covers 7 bases. V shed 5 bases and J 4 bases; nucleotides not matched to a gene: 7. This CDR3 contains 14 residues. The germline gives CDR1 MDHEN, CDR2 SYDVKM. The CDR3 DNA reads TGTGCCAGCAGTCCAAACAGGGGCGTCTATGGCTACACCTTC. It encodes CASSPNRGVYGYTF.

This sequence joins TRBV28 and TRBJ2-7; D might be TRBD1 or TRBD2, each matching 5 bases. Trimming took off 4 bases at V and 3 bases at J, with 16 bases between the two ends. Germline V CDR1 and CDR2: MDHEN, SYDVKM. This CDR3 is 15 amino acids long. CDR3 sequence reads: CASSWYRTLNYEQYF. For the CDR3, the DNA is TGTGCCAGCAGTTGGTACAGGACTCTAAACTACGAGCAGTACTTC. Filled out from reference TRBV28 and TRBJ2-7, the complete variable domain reads DVKVTQSSRYLVKRTGEKVFLECVQDMDHENMFWYRQDPGLGLRLIYFSYDVKMKEKGDIPEGYSVSREKKERFSLILESASTNQTSMYLCASSWYRTLNYEQYFGPGTRLTVT.

This chain joins TRBV10-3 and TRBJ2-7; a possible D gene is TRBD1 (6 bases). This CDR3 contains 14 residues. Germline lookup yields CDR1 ENHRY and CDR2 SYGVKD. Trimming pared 2 bases from V and 5 bases from J, leaving 13 bases between. CDR3 bases: TGTGCCATCAGTGAGGACAGGATTATTGACGAGCAGTACTTC. It codes for CAISEDRIIDEQYF.

J is TRBJ2-7 and V is TRBV5-1; D remains unclear. There are 14 residues in the CDR3. The germline V gene encodes CDR1 SGHRS and CDR2 YFSETQ. V shed 0 bases and J shed 1 base, with 8 bases lying between them. This CDR3 is CASSLEPPSYEQYF. The CDR3 DNA sequence: TGCGCCAGCAGCTTGGAGCCCCCTTCCTACGAGCAGTACTTC.

The CDR3 is CASSMTGLGYTF. For the CDR3, the DNA is TGTGCCAGCAGTATGACAGGGTTGGGCTACACCTTC. J is TRBJ1-2 and V is TRBV27; the match to TRBD1 covers 7 bases. Germline V CDR1 and CDR2: MNHEY, SMNVEV (reference sequence). Trimming took 5 bases from V and 8 from J; bases not matched to a gene: 5. CDR3 size: 12 residues.

On this clone: Other DNA sequences within the sample encode an identical CDR3. This chain links TRBV4-1 with TRBJ2-7; D unclear. V shed 3 bases and J shed 3 bases, with 12 bases lying between them. CDR1 is MGHRA, CDR2 YSYEKL, per germline. The CDR3 sequence is 14 residues long. The CDR3 nucleotides read TGCGCCAGCAGCCAGGATTTCCTCGTCTACGAGCAGTACTTC. Amino acid sequence: CASSQDFLVYEQYF.

V gene TRBV28 combines with J gene TRBJ1-3, with 9 bases matching TRBD1. The CDR3 runs to 17 residues. Trimming cost V 3 bases and J 6 bases; bases outside gene matches: 12. Per the germline V gene, CDR1 is MDHEN and CDR2 is SYDVKM. The CDR3 DNA follows: TGTGCCAGCAGTTTCGTCTTTACAGGGGGCGGGTTAAACACCATATATTTT. Protein sequence: CASSFVFTGGGLNTIYF.

This clone was detected only once. V usage is TRBV27 and J usage is TRBJ1-2, with TRBD1 matching over 7 bases. From germline, CDR1 is MNHEY and CDR2 SMNVEV (reference sequence). Trimming took 1 base from V and 4 from J; bases not matched to a gene: 6. This CDR3 has 15 amino acids. The CDR3 sequence: CASSLYQGVSYGYTF. In DNA form, the CDR3 reads TGTGCCAGCAGTTTATACCAGGGGGTTAGCTATGGCTACACCTTC.

This chain connects TRBV19 to TRBJ1-1; D gene unclear. The CDR3 spans 14 residues. Germline V gives CDR1 LNHDA, CDR2 SQIVND (reference sequence). With 6 bases removed from V and 1 base from J, the gap between germline ends came to 12 bases. The CDR3 DNA reads as TGTGCCAGTAGGACCGGGCCCCGGAACACTGAAGCTTTCTTT. It is translated as CASRTGPRNTEAFF. Full variable domain (remainder filled in from reference TRBV19 and TRBJ1-1): DGGITQSPKYLFRKEGQNVTLSCEQNLNHDAMYWYRQDPGQGLRLIYYSQIVNDFQKGDIAEGYSVSREKKESFPLTVTSAQKNPTAFYLCASRTGPRNTEAFFGQGTRLTVV.

This chain connects TRBV6-5 to TRBJ1-2, with 10 bases that match TRBD1. The CDR3 has 14 residues. Germline values: CDR1 MNHEY, CDR2 SVGAGI. V shed 6 bases and J 4 bases; nucleotides not matched to a gene: 5. CDR3: CASRTGQGTYGYTF. The CDR3 bases are TGTGCCAGCAGAACGGGACAGGGGACCTATGGCTACACCTTC.

The chain uses TRBV5-4 and TRBJ2-7; D remains ambiguous. The ends were cut back, 3 bases at V and 1 base at J, with 11 bases in the middle. CDR1 is SGHNT, CDR2 YYREEE, per germline (reference sequence). The length of the CDR3 is 14 residues. The DNA for the CDR3 is TGTGCCAGCAGCTCCCAAGGTACTTCCTACGAGCAGTACTTC. Translating it yields CASSSQGTSYEQYF.

The V gene is TRBV5-4, the J gene TRBJ2-5, with 12 bases that match TRBD2. Germline V lookup: CDR1 SGHNT, CDR2 YYREEE (reference sequence). With 4 bases clipped from V and 3 bases from J, the junction kept 10 bases outside the gene matches. The CDR3 runs 17 residues. In nucleotides, the CDR3 is TGTGCCAGCAGCAAAAAAACTTCTAGCGGGGGGGAAGAGACCCAGTACTTC. Amino acid sequence: CASSKKTSSGGEETQYF.

This chain links TRBV11-2 with TRBJ2-2, with 11 bases matching TRBD1. CDR3 length: 16 amino acids. Germline lookup yields CDR1 SGHAT and CDR2 FQNNGV. The V gene end was trimmed by 5 bases and the J gene end by 0 bases; junction bases not matched to a gene: 2. The CDR3, as DNA: TGTGCCAGCAGCAGGGGACAGGGGGCGAACACCGGGGAGCTGTTTTTT. The encoded protein is CASSRGQGANTGELFF. Full variable domain (outside the CDR3, taken from reference TRBV11-2 and TRBJ2-2): EAGVAQSPRYKIIEKRQSVAFWCNPISGHATLYWYQQILGQGPKLLIQFQNNGVVDDSQLPKDRFSAERLKGVDSTLKIQPAKLEDSAVYLCASSRGQGANTGELFFGEGSRLTVL.

The rearrangement links TRBV27 to TRBJ2-4; either TRBD1 or TRBD2 may supply D (6 bases each). CDR1 and CDR2 (germline): MNHEY, SMNVEV (reference sequence). The ends were cut back, 3 bases at V and 15 bases at J, with 27 bases in the middle. This CDR3 contains 16 residues. CDR3 in amino acids: CASSLRDIQVPLGLYF. Here the CDR3 DNA reads TGTGCCAGCAGTTTGCGGGACATACAAGTCCCTTTGGGGTTGTACTTC.

V usage is TRBV4-3 and J usage is TRBJ2-1; D gene unclear. The germline V gene has CDR1 LGHNA and CDR2 YSLEER. V dropped 3 bases and J dropped 0 bases, with 15 bases sitting between them. The length of the CDR3 is 17 residues. In DNA form, the CDR3 reads TGCGCCAGCAGCCAGGGAATCTCAGGTAGCTCCTACAATGAGCAGTTCTTC. This gives the protein CASSQGISGSSYNEQFF.

The rearrangement uses TRBV5-1 and TRBJ1-2; no clear D gene. This CDR3 region has 13 residues. CDR1 and CDR2 (germline): SGHRS, YFSETQ. V lost 2 bases to trimming and J lost 8 bases, with 13 bases between them. The DNA of the CDR3 is TGCGCCAGCAGCTTCGTTCCAGGAGACGGCTACACCTTC. As protein: CASSFVPGDGYTF.

The V call is TRBV29-1, the J call TRBJ2-1, with a possible D match to TRBD2 (6 bases). Looked up from germline, CDR1 is SQVTM and CDR2 is ANQGSEA. V lost 2 bases, J lost 7 bases, and 18 bases lay in between. The CDR3 covers 15 residues. The CDR3 region has the DNA TGCAGCGTTGAATCTATGCTAGCGCGGGCTAATGAGCAGTTCTTC. Translating gives CSVESMLARANEQFF.

The chain joins TRBV6-6 to TRBJ2-7; 9 positions match TRBD1. Germline V lookup: CDR1 MNHNY, CDR2 SVGAGI (reference sequence). J was trimmed by 1 base and V by 6 bases; bases with no gene match: 4. The CDR3 runs 14 residues. The CDR3 protein is CASSPGQGSYEQYF. CDR3 nucleotides: TGTGCCAGCAGCCCGGGACAGGGATCCTACGAGCAGTACTTC.

The chain has TRBV9 and TRBJ2-2; no clear D. V was clipped by 3 bases and J by 6 bases, with 12 bases between them. The CDR3 is 14 amino acids. Per the germline V gene, CDR1 is SGDLS and CDR2 is YYNGEE. CDR3 amino acids: CASSADVGSGELFF. The DNA of the CDR3 is TGTGCCAGCAGCGCCGATGTTGGCTCCGGGGAGCTGTTTTTT.

V and J are TRBV5-1 and TRBJ1-4; D gene unclear. V shed 0 bases and J shed 1 base, with 7 bases lying between them. This CDR3 has 15 amino acids. Germline V CDR1 and CDR2: SGHRS, YFSETQ. For the CDR3, the DNA is TGCGCCAGCAGCTTGGGGGAACTAACTAATGAAAAACTGTTTTTT. Translation gives CASSLGELTNEKLFF.

As for this clone: Other DNA sequences in the same sample also yield this CDR3. This chain connects TRBV7-8 to TRBJ1-5, with 10 bases matching TRBD1. Germline V gives CDR1 SGHVS, CDR2 FQNEAQ. This CDR3 is built from 15 residues. The V segment lost 6 bases and the J segment 7 bases; nucleotides outside the gene matches: 9. The CDR3 nucleotides are TGTGCCAGCAGTAACCGACAGGGGGCAGGCCAGCCCCAGCATTTT. This codes for CASSNRQGAGQPQHF.

The chain carries TRBV7-7 and TRBJ1-1, with D unresolved. Germline lookup yields CDR1 SSHAT and CDR2 FNYEAQ (reference sequence). CDR3 length: 14 amino acids. V dropped 5 bases and J dropped 1 base, with 11 bases sitting between them. The CDR3 loop is CASSPRRRNTEAFF. CDR3 DNA sequence: TGTGCCAGCAGCCCCCGACGGCGGAACACTGAAGCTTTCTTT.

CDR3 residues: CASSQEWGGHGTDTQYF. As DNA, the CDR3 is TGCGCCAGCAGCCAAGAGTGGGGGGGTCACGGCACAGATACGCAGTATTTT. V gene TRBV4-3 combines with J gene TRBJ2-3; TRBD2 agrees at 7 bases. The CDR3 runs 17 residues. Germline V gene lookup returns CDR1 LGHNA and CDR2 YSLEER. The ends lost 0 bases at V and 1 base at J; junction bases unmatched: 7.

A single count supports this clone. This chain links TRBV9 with TRBJ2-6; D possibly uses TRBD1 or TRBD2 (5 bases each). Germline V gives CDR1 SGDLS, CDR2 YYNGEE. V lost 0 bases to trimming and J lost 4 bases, with 8 bases between them. This CDR3 has 15 amino acids. The CDR3 protein is CASSVGGEGANVLTF. CDR3 in DNA: TGTGCCAGCAGCGTAGGAGGGGAAGGGGCCAACGTCCTGACTTTC. The whole variable domain, filled in from reference TRBV9 and TRBJ2-6, reads DSGVTQTPKHLITATGQRVTLRCSPRSGDLSVYWYQQSLDQGLQFLIQYYNGEERAKGNILERFSAQQFPDLHSELNLSSLELGDSALYFCASSVGGEGANVLTFGAGSRLTVL.

V usage is TRBV7-7 and J usage is TRBJ1-1; 7 nucleotides align to TRBD1. This CDR3 is built from 14 residues. The germline V gene has CDR1 SSHAT and CDR2 FNYEAQ (reference sequence). V was clipped by 5 bases and J by 1 base; unmatched bases: 4. The CDR3 nucleotides are TGTGCCAGCAGCCCGCGGACAGGGAACACTGAAGCTTTCTTT. It encodes CASSPRTGNTEAFF.

The V call is TRBV7-2, the J call TRBJ2-7, with D possibly being TRBD2 (7 bases). There are 14 residues in the CDR3. V lost 4 bases and J 4 bases, leaving 14 bases between the germline ends. The germline V gene encodes CDR1 SGHTA and CDR2 FQGNSA. CDR3 nucleotides: TGTGCCAGCAGCTCCGGTGGGGGGGCGTACGAGCAGTACTTC. It is translated as CASSSGGGAYEQYF.